Following are 32 T cell receptor beta chains from one sample sequenced in a study of T-cell memory formation after mild COVID-19. TCRdb re-called the 5' RACE reads with MiXCR, one entry per CDR3 protein. In the table there are approximately 150,000 distinct CDR3 sequences, 5.5% to 7% of which are singletons. The sequenced sample was PBMCs or a T cell subset sorted from them (not recorded which). These receptors all stem from an adult woman who had mild COVID-19 (a few samples of this study predate the infection). Cell type and time point are not known.

This clonotype has at least ten counts. The chain couples TRBV20-1 to TRBJ1-2; 8 bases map to TRBD1. Germline V CDR1 and CDR2: DFQATT, SNEGSKA (reference sequence). V was clipped by 6 bases and J by 8 bases; unmatched bases: 17. This CDR3 contains 15 residues. CDR3 in DNA: TGCAGTGCAATTGACCGGACAGGGTATTTGGACGGCTACACCTTC. This translates into CSAIDRTGYLDGYTF.

This clonotype was seen a handful of times. The rearrangement uses TRBV6-5 and TRBJ1-1; TRBD1 might be the D (5 bases). V shed 2 bases and J shed 4 bases, with 11 bases lying between them. The CDR3 runs to 14 residues. Germline CDR1 is MNHEY and CDR2 is SVGAGI. In nucleotides, the CDR3 is TGTGCCAGCAGTTACCCTGGGGGTAGCACTGAAGCTTTCTTT. Encoded protein: CASSYPGGSTEAFF.

The rearrangement uses TRBV9 and TRBJ2-1; D uncertain. The V end was cut by 0 bases, the J end by 3 bases, with 4 bases between. The V gene's germline CDR1 is SGDLS and CDR2 YYNGEE. This CDR3 contains 13 residues. This CDR3 is CASSVGHYNEQFF. CDR3 DNA sequence: TGTGCCAGCAGCGTAGGACACTACAATGAGCAGTTCTTC.

This clonotype was seen at least ten times. The rearrangement joins TRBV27 to TRBJ1-5; 9 nucleotides line up with TRBD1. CDR1 and CDR2 (germline): MNHEY, SMNVEV (reference sequence). Trimming removed 8 bases from V and 7 bases from J; junction bases left unmatched: 9. The CDR3 consists of 14 residues. The CDR3 coding sequence is TGTGCCAGCCGCCGCACAGGGGGCACGCAGCCCCAGCATTTT. The encoded protein is CASRRTGGTQPQHF.

There are a few counts of this clonotype. The J gene is TRBJ2-2, the V gene TRBV7-3; D unresolved. The germline V and J ends were trimmed by 0 bases and 0 bases, with 11 bases remaining between them. Per germline, CDR1 SGHTA and CDR2 FQGTGA. The CDR3 runs to 17 residues. The CDR3 DNA follows: TGTGCCAGCAGCTTAACAGGCCTAGTCCCGAACACCGGGGAGCTGTTTTTT. Its translation is CASSLTGLVPNTGELFF.

The chain uses TRBV12-3 or TRBV12-4 and TRBJ2-1; D possibly corresponds to TRBD1 (5 bases). The CDR3 sequence is 20 residues long. Trimming took 2 bases from V and 4 from J, leaving 27 bases between them. The CDR3 DNA follows: TGTGCCAGCAGTTTAATTGACCCCTGGATCAAGGGGCTTTCGTACAATGAGCAGTTCTTC. The encoded protein is CASSLIDPWIKGLSYNEQFF.

There are many counts of this clonotype. This chain joins TRBV7-3 and TRBJ1-1, with D possibly matching TRBD1 (6 bases). Germline V lookup: CDR1 SGHTA, CDR2 FQGTGA. CDR3 length: 16 amino acids. The ends were cut back, 5 bases at V and 1 base at J, with 17 bases in the middle. This CDR3 is CASSPARDISNTEAFF. The CDR3 nucleotides read TGTGCCAGCAGCCCGGCTCGGGACATCTCGAACACTGAAGCTTTCTTT.

This clonotype was detected many times. The chain employs TRBV29-1 and TRBJ2-1; 7 bases agree with TRBD1. CDR1 is SQVTM, CDR2 ANQGSEA, per germline. The CDR3 spans 15 residues. Trimming removed 0 bases from V and 7 bases from J; junction bases left unmatched: 9. Written as DNA, the CDR3 is TGCAGCGTTGAAGATCAAGGACAGGCCCTAAATGAGCAGTTCTTC. It yields the protein CSVEDQGQALNEQFF.

In its sample, this clonotype was seen many times. The chain joins TRBV7-2 to TRBJ1-2, with TRBD1 as a possible D gene (6 bases). V was pared by 2 bases and J by 6 bases, with 16 bases between. The CDR3 is 15 amino acids. Germline V gives CDR1 SGHTA, CDR2 FQGNSA. CDR3 in DNA: TGTGCCAGCAGCTTATCACAAGGACAGATTAATGGCTACACCTTC. Its translation: CASSLSQGQINGYTF.

This clonotype was recorded a few times. The CDR3 DNA follows: TGTGCCAGCAGCTCCAAAGACGGAATATCCTACGAGCAGTACTTC. This gives the protein CASSSKDGISYEQYF. The genes are TRBV5-6 and TRBJ2-7; D gene ambiguous. Per germline, CDR1 SGHDT and CDR2 YYEEEE. Trimming took off 3 bases at V and 1 base at J, with 14 bases between the two ends. The CDR3 has 15 amino acids.

In this sample, this clonotype turned up many times. The chain recombines TRBV12-3 or TRBV12-4 with TRBJ1-1; D is unresolved. This CDR3 is built from 13 residues. V was clipped by 2 bases and J by 1 base, with 5 bases between them. CDR3 residues: CASSLTKNTEAFF. In DNA form, the CDR3 reads TGTGCCAGCAGTTTAACGAAGAACACTGAAGCTTTCTTT.

The chain has TRBV29-1 and TRBJ2-1; 10 positions match TRBD2. The V gene's germline CDR1 is SQVTM and CDR2 ANQGSEA. The J segment lost 3 bases and the V segment lost 4 bases, leaving 6 bases of the junction unmatched. The CDR3 sequence is 15 residues long. The CDR3 DNA follows: TGCAGCGTTGTTGTCCTAGCGGGAGTCTACAATGAGCAGTTCTTC. Protein product: CSVVVLAGVYNEQFF.

This clonotype was recorded at least ten times. The chain recombines TRBV4-3 with TRBJ2-1; 11 positions agree with TRBD2. V gave up 6 bases and J gave up 7 bases; unmatched junction bases: 14. CDR3 size: 17 residues. Germline lookup yields CDR1 LGHNA and CDR2 YSLEER. The CDR3 loop reads CASSLLAGGPAINEQFF. CDR3 nucleotides: TGCGCCAGCAGTTTGCTAGCGGGAGGCCCGGCGATTAATGAGCAGTTCTTC.

The V gene is TRBV7-8, the J gene TRBJ1-3; 10 nucleotides agree with TRBD1. V was pared by 1 base and J by 16 bases, with 4 bases of the junction left unmatched. The CDR3 has 12 amino acids. CDR1 and CDR2 from the germline V gene are SGHVS and FQNEAQ. CDR3: CASSLGDRGLYF. For the CDR3, the DNA is TGTGCCAGCAGCTTAGGGGACAGGGGACTGTATTTT.

This clonotype was seen at least ten times. The chain carries TRBV29-1 and TRBJ2-7, with 8 bases that match TRBD1. Germline CDR1 reads SQVTM; CDR2 reads ANQGSEA. This CDR3 contains 13 residues. The J segment lost 4 bases and the V segment lost 7 bases, leaving 9 bases of the junction unmatched. As DNA, the CDR3 is TGCAGCGCACGGACAGGGATGGATTACGAGCAGTACTTC. It translates to CSARTGMDYEQYF.

This clonotype occurred a few times. The chain joins TRBV4-2 to TRBJ1-5, with TRBD1 matching over 8 bases. Per the germline V gene, CDR1 is LGHNA and CDR2 is YNFKEQ. This CDR3 contains 16 residues. The junction had 11 bases not matched to a gene; V was cut back by 4 bases and J by 6 bases. Here the CDR3 reads CASSPQRAGGLQPQHF. The CDR3 coding sequence is TGTGCCAGCAGCCCCCAGAGGGCAGGGGGCCTTCAGCCCCAGCATTTT.

This clonotype appeared a few times. The rearrangement uses TRBV23-1 and TRBJ1-6, with D perhaps TRBD1 (6 bases). TRBV23-1 belongs to the ORF category, with a function that is uncertain. The CDR3 is made up of 16 amino acids. Trimming removed 10 bases at V and 6 bases at J, with 22 bases between. CDR3 amino acids: CANLASGQHTNSPLHF. The DNA for the CDR3 is TGCGCCAACCTAGCCTCCGGACAGCATACTAATTCACCCCTCCACTTT.

A few counts support this clonotype. This sequence joins TRBV3-1 and TRBJ2-7; D unresolved. Germline CDR1 is LGHDT and CDR2 is YNNKEL (reference sequence). V was cut by 0 bases and J by 0 bases, with 12 bases left in between. This CDR3 has 16 residues. The CDR3 DNA sequence: TGTGCCAGCAGCCAAGAATTCGCCGTAAGCTCCTACGAGCAGTACTTC. It codes for CASSQEFAVSSYEQYF.

This clonotype occurred many times. This sequence joins TRBV4-2 and TRBJ1-6; TRBD1 aligns across 8 bases. J was trimmed by 10 bases and V by 4 bases; bases with no gene match: 18. From germline, CDR1 is LGHNA and CDR2 YNFKEQ. The CDR3 has 18 residues. The CDR3 coding sequence is TGTGCCAGCAGCCCGGACAGGGTAATTGCTGTGGTAAAATCACCCCTCCACTTT. This sequence encodes CASSPDRVIAVVKSPLHF.

This clonotype was recorded a few times. J is TRBJ2-1 and V is TRBV20-1; TRBD2 agrees at 7 bases. Germline loops: CDR1 DFQATT, CDR2 SNEGSKA (reference sequence). CDR3 length: 15 residues. J gave up 9 bases and V 2 bases, and 13 bases lay outside the gene matches. This CDR3 reads CSARPSGVGLSEQFF. CDR3 bases: TGCAGTGCTAGACCAAGCGGGGTAGGCCTGAGTGAGCAGTTCTTC.

This clonotype was detected only a few times. The genes are TRBV6-2 or TRBV6-3 and TRBJ1-1, with a weak D call TRBD1 (5 bases). V gave up 7 bases and J gave up 10 bases, with 19 bases separating them. The CDR3 totals 13 residues. The germline gives CDR1 MNHEY, CDR2 SVGEGT. CDR3 region: CASTPQEFRGAFF. CDR3 bases: TGTGCCAGCACCCCACAGGAGTTCCGCGGAGCTTTCTTT.

This clonotype appeared many times. The chain employs TRBV14 and TRBJ2-1; D remains unclear. This CDR3 comprises 16 residues. The germline V and J ends were trimmed by 4 bases and 2 bases, with 15 bases remaining between them. Germline lookup yields CDR1 SGHDN and CDR2 FVKESK. The CDR3 DNA reads TGTGCCAGCAGCCGGAATCTAGGAAACACCTACAATGAGCAGTTCTTC. This encodes CASSRNLGNTYNEQFF.

This clonotype was seen a handful of times. This chain uses TRBV30 with TRBJ1-3; tentative D call: TRBD1 (6 bases). CDR1 and CDR2 from the germline V gene are GTSNPN and SVGIG (reference sequence). The CDR3 covers 14 residues. Trimming removed 1 base from V and 2 bases from J, with 9 bases in between. CDR3 residues: CAWSATGTGNTIYF. CDR3 in DNA: TGTGCCTGGAGTGCTACAGGGACTGGAAACACCATATATTTT.

The chain links TRBV4-1 to TRBJ2-3, with 7 bases fitting TRBD2. The CDR3 is made up of 14 amino acids. V shed 0 bases, J shed 7 bases, and the junction held 4 bases outside the gene matches. CDR1 is MGHRA and CDR2 is YSYEKL in the germline V gene. As DNA, the CDR3 is TGCGCCAGCAGCCAAGACCCACTAGCGAATACGCAGTATTTT. Its translation: CASSQDPLANTQYF.

The chain combines TRBV20-1 with TRBJ2-5; 13 positions match TRBD2. The CDR3 length is 15 residues. From germline, CDR1 is DFQATT and CDR2 SNEGSKA (reference sequence). Germline trimming cut 5 bases from V and 5 bases from J; bases unmatched to any gene: 8. This CDR3 is CSADTSGGASETQYF. In DNA form, the CDR3 reads TGCAGTGCTGATACTAGCGGGGGGGCTTCGGAGACCCAGTACTTC.

This clonotype was seen ten or more times. V usage is TRBV29-1 and J usage is TRBJ2-1; D possibly corresponds to TRBD1 (6 bases). Trimming removed 3 bases at V and 7 bases at J, with 16 bases between. CDR1 and CDR2 from the germline V gene are SQVTM and ANQGSEA. The CDR3 runs to 14 residues. CDR3 sequence (DNA): TGCAGCGTTGACCGACAGGTTATGGTAAATGAGCAGTTCTTC. It is translated as CSVDRQVMVNEQFF.

This clonotype showed up many times. CDR3 sequence: CASSLAVGEQYF. The CDR3 DNA is TGTGCCAGCAGCTTGGCCGTCGGGGAGCAGTACTTC. The chain couples TRBV5-5 to TRBJ2-7; D unclear. Germline V gene lookup returns CDR1 SGHKS and CDR2 YYEKEE (reference sequence). The CDR3 contains 12 residues. Trimming left V 0 bases short and J 7 bases short, with 8 bases between.

Many counts were recorded for this clonotype. The V call is TRBV20-1, the J call TRBJ2-7; 10 bases align to TRBD2. This CDR3 is 14 amino acids long. Trimming took 2 bases from V and 5 from J; bases not matched to a gene: 6. Germline loops: CDR1 DFQATT, CDR2 SNEGSKA (reference sequence). The CDR3 reads CSARRSGRSHEQYF. In DNA form, the CDR3 reads TGCAGTGCTAGACGTAGCGGGAGGTCACACGAGCAGTACTTC.

The CDR3 reads CASSTDWDRPNYGYTF. For the CDR3, the DNA is TGCGCCAGCAGCACAGATTGGGACCGTCCTAACTATGGCTACACCTTC. The chain employs TRBV5-1 and TRBJ1-2; D is possibly TRBD1 (5 bases). Germline V lookup: CDR1 SGHRS, CDR2 YFSETQ. This CDR3 spans 16 amino acids. The ends were cut back, 4 bases at V and 0 bases at J, with 16 bases in the middle.

This clonotype was detected ten times or more. This chain joins TRBV10-3 and TRBJ2-7; tentatively, D is TRBD2 (5 bases). This CDR3 is 14 amino acids long. V was shortened by 2 bases and J by 0 bases, with 8 bases between the two germline ends. In germline, CDR1 is ENHRY, CDR2 SYGVKD. CDR3 coding DNA: TGTGCCATCAGTGAGCGGCTAGCCTCCTACGAGCAGTACTTC. This translates into CAISERLASYEQYF.

This clonotype appeared many times. This chain connects TRBV5-1 to TRBJ2-5, with D perhaps TRBD1 (6 bases). The CDR3 length is 15 residues. Trimming cost V 4 bases and J 1 base, with 14 bases left between them. The germline V gene encodes CDR1 SGHRS and CDR2 YFSETQ. The CDR3 bases are TGCGCCAGCAGCACCACAGGGAAGACCCAAGAGACCCAGTACTTC. Residues: CASSTTGKTQETQYF.

This clonotype occurred many times. This chain connects TRBV29-1 to TRBJ2-2; 8 bases agree with TRBD2. The J segment lost 4 bases and the V segment lost 6 bases, leaving 4 bases of the junction unmatched. The CDR3 covers 13 residues. Germline V gene lookup returns CDR1 SQVTM and CDR2 ANQGSEA. The CDR3: CSVATSGTGELFF. CDR3 DNA sequence: TGCAGCGTCGCTACTAGCGGCACCGGGGAGCTGTTTTTT.